Detailed here is one TCR beta chain. Its antigen is as yet unknown. Unique molecular identifiers were used in preparing the TCRbeta library. TCRdb reprocessed the PCR reads via MiXCR and lists one record per CDR3 protein. The table shows about 870,000 distinct CDR3 sequences, with about 16% occurring only once. This sample was taken from a study of T-cell reconstitution after alpha-beta-depleted transplantation in children. Broader study findings: At one year after transplant, newly produced T cells mostly accounted for T-cell counts and diversity. By about two months after transplant, alpha-beta T cells reportedly arose from several hundred graft clones that had expanded. Surviving recipient T cells and thymic progenitors accounted for the high day-60 TCRbeta diversity observed in some patients.

J was trimmed by 6 bases and V by 1 base; bases with no gene match: 18. From germline, CDR1 is DFQATT and CDR2 SNEGSKA (reference sequence). The CDR3 is 18 residues long. This TCR derives from a male patient between 5 and 17 years old who had a stem cell transplant for acute lymphoblastic leukemia, so the T cells may come from the graft donor. The sequences come from PBMCs, mostly from graft donor cells, collected 360 days after TCRalphabeta/CD19-depleted stem cell transplant. V is TRBV20-1 and J is TRBJ2-1, with 7 nucleotides matching TRBD2. The CDR3 is CSARGHSLAVRLSNEQFF. The CDR3 bases are TGCAGTGCTAGAGGCCACAGTCTAGCGGTACGATTGAGCAATGAGCAGTTCTTC.